Each of the 14 T cell receptor beta chains below was sequenced from the same sample in a study of cytomegalovirus exposure and HLA in healthy donors. 60 Vbeta and 13 Jbeta primers were used in PCR. Sequenced by immunoSEQ multiplex PCR; TCRdb stores in-frame clones only, minus some. The sample holds 160,000 or so clones. The sequencing input was PBMCs. These receptors came from a young man in good health and CMV-seronegative.

The chain links TRBV19 to TRBJ2-3; TRBD2 matches 15 bases. V was pared by 8 bases and J by 5 bases, with 8 bases of the junction left unmatched. The CDR3 spans 16 residues. Germline CDR1 LNHDA, CDR2 SQIVND (reference sequence). CDR3 DNA sequence: TGTGCCAGTGCTTTCAGGACTAGCGGGGGGGAAGATACGCAGTATTTT. Translating gives CASAFRTSGGEDTQYF.

V and J are TRBV9 and TRBJ1-6; D call uncertain. The CDR3 loop spans 15 amino acids. The V and J ends lost 0 bases and 8 bases respectively, with 12 bases between them. CDR1 is SGDLS, CDR2 YYNGEE, per germline. The CDR3 sequence is CASSVEGGGDSPLHF. The CDR3 nucleotides read TGTGCCAGCAGCGTAGAGGGCGGAGGAGATTCACCCCTCCACTTT.

The V call is TRBV15, the J call TRBJ1-5; a possible D gene is TRBD1 (5 bases). Germline lookup yields CDR1 LNHNV and CDR2 YYDKDF (reference sequence). CDR3 length: 15 amino acids. Trimming pared 0 bases from V and 6 bases from J, leaving 12 bases between. Written as DNA, the CDR3 is TGTGCCACCAGCAGAGATGTCAGGGTGGGTCAGCCCCAGCATTTT. Protein: CATSRDVRVGQPQHF.

The rearrangement joins TRBV6-1 to TRBJ1-2, with D maybe TRBD1 (6 bases). The CDR3 is 13 amino acids. V dropped 6 bases and J dropped 6 bases, with 14 bases sitting between them. Germline V gene lookup returns CDR1 MNHNS and CDR2 SASEGT. CDR3 coding DNA: TGTGCCAGCAGAAGGGACATCGAGGATGGCTACACCTTC. Translating it yields CASRRDIEDGYTF.

V is TRBV5-5 and J is TRBJ2-7, with 7 bases that match TRBD1. V dropped 2 bases and J dropped 4; count of bases not matched to a gene: 9. This CDR3 comprises 15 residues. In germline, CDR1 is SGHKS, CDR2 YYEKEE (reference sequence). CDR3 protein: CASSFLQGLSYEQYF. The CDR3 nucleotides read TGTGCCAGCAGCTTTCTACAGGGGTTGTCGTACGAGCAGTACTTC. The entire variable domain, with the rest obtained from reference TRBV5-5 and TRBJ2-7, is as follows: DAGVTQSPTHLIKTRGQQVTLRCSPISGHKSVSWYQQVLGQGPQFIFQYYEKEERGRGNFPDRFSARQFPNYSSELNVNALLLGDSALYLCASSFLQGLSYEQYFGPGTRLTVT.

J is TRBJ2-3 and V is TRBV20-1; no definite D call. The germline CDR1 and CDR2 sequences are DFQATT and SNEGSKA (reference sequence). CDR3 size: 11 residues. CDR3: CMSSSTDTQYF. The CDR3 DNA is TGCATGTCTTCTAGCACAGATACGCAGTATTTT.

The chain is built from TRBV18 and TRBJ1-1; D is unresolved. Germline CDR1 KGHSH, CDR2 LQKENI. Trimming pared 3 bases from V and 8 bases from J, leaving 13 bases between. This CDR3 has 13 residues. This CDR3 is CASSPDITLEAFF. CDR3 bases: TGTGCCAGCTCACCCGACATAACACTGGAAGCTTTCTTT.

The rearrangement links TRBV6-4 to TRBJ2-2; a weak D match, TRBD1 (5 bases). V shed 3 bases and J shed 1 base, with 6 bases lying between them. CDR3 length equals 14 residues. In germline, CDR1 is MRHNA, CDR2 SNTAGT. The CDR3 loop reads CASSEQVNTGELFF. The CDR3 DNA reads as TGTGCCAGCAGTGAACAGGTGAACACCGGGGAGCTGTTTTTT.

This chain links TRBV21-1 with TRBJ2-4; the D segment call TRBD1 is taken from the table without a DNA check. TRBV21-1 is a pseudogene. CDR3 size: 16 residues. CDR3 in DNA: TGTGCCAGCAGCGGGCACAGGTTTCTAGCCAAAAACATTCAGTACTTC. Translated: CASSGHRFLAKNIQYF.

The V call is TRBV27, the J call TRBJ1-3, with TRBD1 as a possible D gene (6 bases). Germline V lookup: CDR1 MNHEY, CDR2 SMNVEV (reference sequence). V was clipped by 4 bases and J by 0 bases, with 10 bases between them. The CDR3 runs 15 residues. The CDR3 is CASSSDRSSGNTIYF. CDR3 bases: TGTGCCAGCAGTTCAGACAGGTCCTCTGGAAACACCATATATTTT.

The chain is built from TRBV19 and TRBJ1-5; 7 bases agree with TRBD1. The CDR3 consists of 14 residues. Unmatched junction bases numbered 7, after V lost 7 bases and J lost 4 bases. Germline V gene data show CDR1 as LNHDA and CDR2 as SQIVND (reference sequence). The CDR3 loop reads CASISGQNNQPQHF. The DNA for the CDR3 is TGTGCCAGTATCTCGGGACAGAATAATCAGCCCCAGCATTTT.

The chain joins TRBV29-1 to TRBJ1-2; D gene unclear. The ends were cut back, 4 bases at V and 4 bases at J, with 7 bases in the middle. The CDR3 extends over 11 amino acids. Germline CDR1 and CDR2: SQVTM and ANQGSEA. The CDR3 spells CSVAHIYGYTF. CDR3 sequence (DNA): TGCAGCGTTGCTCACATCTATGGCTACACCTTC.

The V and J genes are TRBV11-2 and TRBJ1-1; no reliable D call. The V end was cut by 3 bases, the J end by 1 base, with 3 bases between. Germline V gene data show CDR1 as SGHAT and CDR2 as FQNNGV. This CDR3 spans 12 amino acids. The CDR3 sequence is CASSLRNTEAFF. CDR3 bases: TGTGCCAGCAGCTTGAGGAACACTGAAGCTTTCTTT.

V usage is TRBV5-1 and J usage is TRBJ1-1, with TRBD1 matching over 7 bases. CDR3 length: 14 residues. Trimming cost V 2 bases and J 4 bases; bases outside gene matches: 5. The germline gives CDR1 SGHRS, CDR2 YFSETQ. CDR3 DNA sequence: TGCGCCAGCAGCTTTGACAGGGAATCCACTGAAGCTTTCTTT. It is translated as CASSFDRESTEAFF.